The 20 T cell receptor beta chains below were found in one sample sequenced in a study of CD8 T cells in Susac syndrome (dated by TCRdb to between 2018 and 2021). Receptor amplification or capture employed the immunoSEQ multiplex PCR assay. RNA was extracted with the RNeasy kit and roughly 0.5 to 1 ug was reverse transcribed using random hexamers. TCRdb trimmed the raw reads at Q25, called clones with MiXCR and kept productive beta chains. Identical CDR3 proteins give one entry, which carries the most common genes and DNA. Recorded for this sample are around 130,000 distinct CDR3 sequences; around nine tenths of them occurred a single time. The ten largest account for around 0.25% of the sample. Material for sequencing was CD8+ T cells from PBMCs. All receptors come from a human donor with multiple sclerosis.

The chain recombines TRBV5-1 with TRBJ2-7; D is tentatively TRBD1 or TRBD2 (5 bases each). The germline V gene has CDR1 SGHRS and CDR2 YFSETQ. The V and J ends lost 2 bases and 7 bases respectively, with 13 bases between them. The CDR3 is 13 amino acids. CDR3 coding DNA: TGCGCCAGCAGCTTAGGGACCTTGGGGGAGCAGTACTTC. This sequence encodes CASSLGTLGEQYF.

The J gene is TRBJ1-1, the V gene TRBV7-2; 7 bases fit TRBD1. The CDR3 is 16 residues long. The germline V gene encodes CDR1 SGHTA and CDR2 FQGNSA. V was clipped by 1 base and J by 5 bases; unmatched bases: 10. Here the CDR3 reads CASSLVREGAWTEAFF. The CDR3 DNA reads TGTGCCAGCAGCTTAGTCCGGGAGGGGGCGTGGACTGAAGCTTTCTTT.

The J gene is TRBJ1-1, the V gene TRBV5-1; no reliable D call. V lost 4 bases and J lost 6, with 19 bases in between. Germline-derived CDR1 and CDR2 are SGHRS and YFSETQ. The CDR3 runs 15 residues. CDR3 region: CASSLDPTVGSEAFF. The CDR3 coding sequence is TGCGCCAGCAGCCTCGACCCAACGGTGGGCTCTGAAGCTTTCTTT.

CDR3 in DNA: TGTGCCTGGAGTGTACTTCGGACAGATAGTATTGAAGCTTTCTTT. It yields the protein CAWSVLRTDSIEAFF. The V call is TRBV30, the J call TRBJ1-1; D is possibly TRBD1 (6 bases). Deletions cut 0 bases from V and 7 bases from J, with 18 bases between. CDR3 length equals 15 residues. Per the germline V gene, CDR1 is GTSNPN and CDR2 is SVGIG (reference sequence).

The chain links TRBV6-5 to TRBJ1-3, with D possibly matching TRBD1 (5 bases). V was trimmed by 7 bases and J by 0 bases, leaving 13 bases between them. The CDR3 contains 15 residues. In germline, CDR1 is MNHEY, CDR2 SVGAGI. The CDR3 coding sequence is TGTGCCAGCAAAGGGACGTTCCTCTCTGGAAACACCATATATTTT. This gives the protein CASKGTFLSGNTIYF.

The chain links TRBV30 to TRBJ2-7; D possibly corresponds to TRBD1 (5 bases). The CDR3 length is 13 residues. V lost 1 base and J lost 3, with 10 bases in between. Looked up from germline, CDR1 is GTSNPN and CDR2 is SVGIG (reference sequence). The CDR3 loop reads CAWSADSYYEQYF. CDR3 sequence (DNA): TGTGCCTGGAGTGCTGACAGTTACTACGAGCAGTACTTC.

The DNA for the CDR3 is TGTGCCAGCACCTACAGGGGAGTTCTCCCAAATCAGCCCCAGCATTTT. Its protein product is CASTYRGVLPNQPQHF. The rearrangement uses TRBV5-6 and TRBJ1-5, with TRBD1 matching over 7 bases. This CDR3 comprises 16 residues. With 6 bases clipped from V and 4 bases from J, the junction kept 13 bases outside the gene matches. The germline CDR1 and CDR2 sequences are SGHDT and YYEEEE.

The chain employs TRBV6-6 and TRBJ2-1, with TRBD2 identical over 9 bases. The V gene end was trimmed by 8 bases and the J gene end by 8 bases; junction bases not matched to a gene: 4. The CDR3 covers 12 residues. The germline CDR1 and CDR2 sequences are MNHNY and SVGAGI (reference sequence). CDR3 nucleotides: TGTGCCAGCGCGGGAGGGCCGTATGAGCAGTTCTTC. Translating gives CASAGGPYEQFF.

The rearrangement joins TRBV3-1 to TRBJ2-7; D is possibly TRBD1 or TRBD2 (5 bases each). Trimming pared 4 bases from V and 5 bases from J, leaving 18 bases between. The CDR3 has 15 amino acids. Germline CDR1 LGHDT, CDR2 YNNKEL (reference sequence). The CDR3 region has the DNA TGTGCCAGCAGCCCGGCGACAGAAACCGGGGACGAGCAGTACTTC. It yields the protein CASSPATETGDEQYF.

The chain uses TRBV19 and TRBJ1-1, with D possibly TRBD1 on 5 matching bases. The CDR3 consists of 15 residues. V was trimmed by 0 bases and J by 4 bases, leaving 12 bases between them. Germline assignment: CDR1 LNHDA and CDR2 SQIVND (reference sequence). CDR3 nucleotide sequence: TGTGCCAGTAGTATAGATCAGGGAGGTACCACTGAAGCTTTCTTT. Amino acids: CASSIDQGGTTEAFF.

V and J are TRBV7-9 and TRBJ1-2, with a tentative D call TRBD1 (5 bases). The ends were cut back, 6 bases at V and 8 bases at J, with 16 bases in the middle. The CDR3 extends over 13 amino acids. Germline CDR1 is SEHNR and CDR2 is FQNEAQ (reference sequence). In nucleotides, the CDR3 is TGTGCCAGCAGTGAAGGGGATAGGGACGGCTACACCTTC. Protein: CASSEGDRDGYTF.

In this sample, this clonotype turned up a few times. This CDR3 is CASRPRDEQYF. In DNA, the CDR3 is TGTGCCAGCAGGCCCCGGGACGAGCAGTACTTC. This chain joins TRBV2 and TRBJ2-7; D is uncertain. Germline V CDR1 and CDR2: SNHLY, FYNNEI. V lost 6 bases, J lost 5 bases, and 8 bases lay in between. This CDR3 region has 11 residues.

The chain carries TRBV9 and TRBJ2-5; 13 bases align to TRBD2. Germline values: CDR1 SGDLS, CDR2 YYNGEE. V shed 4 bases, J shed 4 bases, and the junction held 4 bases outside the gene matches. This CDR3 spans 15 amino acids. CDR3 in DNA: TGTGCCAGCAGCCCCGGACTAGCGGGAGCAGAGACCCAGTACTTC. Amino acid sequence: CASSPGLAGAETQYF.

The chain links TRBV7-6 to TRBJ1-3; the D is unclear. CDR1 and CDR2 from the germline V gene are SGHVS and FNYEAQ. The CDR3 sequence is 12 residues long. In DNA, the CDR3 is TGTTTTGCCAACAACGGGGGAAACACCATATATTTT. Translation: CFANNGGNTIYF.

The DNA of the CDR3 is TGTGCCAGCAGTTTAGTGGGTAGCGGGGAGACCCAGTACTTC. Translation: CASSLVGSGETQYF. The chain employs TRBV27 and TRBJ2-5; TRBD2 matches at 7 bases. The CDR3 is made up of 14 amino acids. Germline V gene sequence: CDR1 MNHEY, CDR2 SMNVEV (reference sequence). Trimming took 2 bases from V and 5 from J; bases not matched to a gene: 5.

The chain uses TRBV3-1 and TRBJ2-1; 8 bases line up with TRBD2. J lost 7 bases, V lost 3 bases, and 5 bases had no gene match. The length of the CDR3 is 14 residues. Germline CDR1 reads LGHDT; CDR2 reads YNNKEL (reference sequence). The CDR3 nucleotides read TGTGCCAGCAGCCACTTAGAGCGGGAGAATGAGCAGTTCTTC. Amino acids: CASSHLERENEQFF.

The rearrangement joins TRBV12-3 or TRBV12-4 to TRBJ1-1; 9 nucleotides line up with TRBD1. The ends lost 6 bases at V and 8 bases at J; junction bases unmatched: 10. The length of the CDR3 is 14 residues. CDR3 sequence reads: CASRAEGQGYEAFF. The CDR3 bases are TGTGCCAGCAGGGCCGAGGGACAGGGATACGAAGCTTTCTTT.

This clonotype was recorded once. This chain connects TRBV7-3 to TRBJ2-1; 10 nucleotides align to TRBD1. V shed 5 bases, J shed 7 bases, and the junction held 8 bases outside the gene matches. The CDR3 is 15 residues long. Germline assignment: CDR1 SGHTA and CDR2 FQGTGA. In DNA, the CDR3 is TGTGCCAGCAGCCAGACAGGGGGCGACGAAAATGAGCAGTTCTTC. It yields the protein CASSQTGGDENEQFF.

The chain has TRBV12-3 or TRBV12-4 and TRBJ2-1, with D hard to call. V dropped 3 bases and J dropped 5 bases, with 17 bases sitting between them. CDR3 size: 16 residues. Here the CDR3 reads CASSLVKGGLHNEQFF. CDR3 DNA: TGTGCCAGCAGTTTGGTAAAGGGTGGCCTCCACAATGAGCAGTTCTTC.

This clonotype turned up a few times. This chain joins TRBV7-9 and TRBJ2-7, with a possible D match to TRBD2 (5 bases). The germline CDR1 and CDR2 sequences are SEHNR and FQNEAQ (reference sequence). The CDR3 runs 13 residues. V lost 6 bases to trimming and J lost 3 bases, with 12 bases between them. DNA of the CDR3: TGTGCCAGCAGTCCGCCCGGAGGCTACGAGCAGTACTTC. The encoded protein is CASSPPGGYEQYF.